The next 18 T cell receptor beta chains were all read from a single sample in a study of low-dose radiotherapy and immunotherapy resistance in tumors. Alpha- and beta-chain coverage of first-strand cDNA came from TRAV- and TRBV-specific primers. The authors ran 15 to 20 PCR cycles to amplify TCRs with a constant-region primer and V-primer adapter. TCRdb redid the calling of the reads with MiXCR, one entry per CDR3 protein. This repertoire shows approximately 100,000 distinct CDR3 sequences, 20% found once; its top ten account for about 4%. Time point described: after trial treatment. Documented treatment: LDRT plus nivolumab, ipilimumab, low-dose cyclophosphamide and aspirin (RACIN trial). Sequenced here: PBMCs, sampled after low-dose radiotherapy plus immunotherapy. These receptors were taken from a male donor with prostate cancer.

With regard to this clonotype: This likely came from a read error, as a far larger clone is one base away. V usage is TRBV6-5 and J usage is TRBJ2-3, with 8 positions matching TRBD2. Looked up from germline, CDR1 is MNHEY and CDR2 is SVGAGI. The CDR3 runs 18 residues. The CDR3 nucleotides are TGTGCCAGCAGTTACGACCCCCCGGGTGGAGCGGGGGCAGATATGCAGTATTTT. This encodes CASSYDPPGGAGADMQYF.

This clonotype was observed at least ten times. CDR3 protein: CASSQEQAVDNNSPLHF. CDR3 bases: TGTGCCAGCAGCCAAGAGCAAGCAGTAGACAATAATTCACCCCTCCACTTT. The chain is built from TRBV4-2 and TRBJ1-6, with D unresolved. V was trimmed by 0 bases and J by 5 bases, leaving 14 bases between them. This CDR3 is 17 amino acids long. Germline lookup yields CDR1 LGHNA and CDR2 YNFKEQ.

This clonotype was observed at least ten times. The chain links TRBV2 to TRBJ2-7; 7 bases are a match to TRBD1. Trimming at V came to 10 bases and at J to 3 bases, leaving 9 bases not matched to a gene. The germline CDR1 and CDR2 sequences are SNHLY and FYNNEI. This CDR3 is 13 amino acids long. The CDR3, as DNA: TGTGCCACCGCCGGGACAGCTGGCTACGAGCAGTACTTC. It specifies CATAGTAGYEQYF.

Note on this clonotype: A read error is likely here: a far larger clone is one base away. The V and J genes are TRBV13 and TRBJ2-7; 12 positions match TRBD2. Germline V gene data show CDR1 as PRHDT and CDR2 as FYEKMQ (reference sequence). This CDR3 has 15 residues. This chain's CDR3 is CASSFSSGGGYELYF. CDR3 DNA: TGTGCCAGCAGCTTTTCTAGCGGGGGGGGGTACGAGCTGTACTTC. The complete variable domain, with remaining parts taken from reference TRBV13 and TRBJ2-7, reads AAGVIQSPRHLIKEKRETATLKCYPIPRHDTVYWYQQGPGQDPQFLISFYEKMQSDKGSIPDRFSAQQFSDYHSELNMSSLELGDSALYFCASSFSSGGGYELYFGPGTRLTVT.

This clonotype was detected many times. The chain uses TRBV7-2 and TRBJ1-3; D remains unclear. CDR1 SGHTA and CDR2 FQGNSA come from the germline V gene. There are 16 residues in the CDR3. V was trimmed by 5 bases and J by 0 bases, leaving 14 bases between them. The CDR3 is CASSISGGRSGNTIYF. DNA of the CDR3: TGTGCCAGCAGCATCAGCGGTGGGCGCTCTGGAAACACCATATATTTT.

This clonotype was found many times. V gene TRBV12-3 or TRBV12-4 combines with J gene TRBJ2-1, with 7 nucleotides matching TRBD2. The CDR3 spans 15 residues. V was pared by 3 bases and J by 0 bases, with 2 bases of the junction left unmatched. This chain's CDR3 is CASSLGGGSYNEQFF. DNA of the CDR3: TGTGCCAGCAGTTTGGGCGGGGGCTCCTACAATGAGCAGTTCTTC.

This clonotype appeared many times. This sequence joins TRBV6-2 or TRBV6-3 and TRBJ2-7; D is ambiguous. This CDR3 spans 15 amino acids. Germline assignment: CDR1 MNHEY and CDR2 SVGEGT. Between the trimmed V and J ends, which lost 2 bases and 5 bases, there was a span of 16 bases. CDR3 region: CASSYTRRAKDEQYF. DNA of the CDR3: TGTGCCAGCAGTTACACCAGACGGGCAAAGGACGAGCAGTACTTC.

V usage is TRBV7-8 and J usage is TRBJ1-6; the match to TRBD1 covers 7 bases. The CDR3 extends over 14 amino acids. J gave up 7 bases and V 5 bases, and 5 bases lay outside the gene matches. The germline V gene encodes CDR1 SGHVS and CDR2 FQNEAQ. The CDR3 loop reads CASSPQGYNSPLHF. For the CDR3, the DNA is TGTGCCAGCAGCCCACAGGGGTACAATTCACCCCTCCACTTT.

This chain connects TRBV27 to TRBJ1-2; the match to TRBD1 covers 7 bases. This CDR3 region has 17 residues. The V gene end was trimmed by 0 bases and the J gene end by 4 bases; junction bases not matched to a gene: 11. Per germline, CDR1 MNHEY and CDR2 SMNVEV (reference sequence). CDR3 sequence (DNA): TGTGCCAGCAGTTTATCGACCCCCCAGGGGGGGGCCTATGGCTACACCTTC. Its translation is CASSLSTPQGGAYGYTF.

The chain recombines TRBV5-6 with TRBJ2-6; 7 nucleotides align to TRBD1. The ends lost 2 bases at V and 4 bases at J; junction bases unmatched: 6. The length of the CDR3 is 16 residues. Germline values: CDR1 SGHDT, CDR2 YYEEEE. The CDR3 region has the DNA TGTGCCAGCAGCTTAGCAGGGGGTGCCGGGGCCAACGTCCTGACTTTC. Residues: CASSLAGGAGANVLTF.

This clonotype has at least ten counts. V and J are TRBV7-2 and TRBJ1-5; TRBD1 matches at 8 bases. CDR1 is SGHTA, CDR2 FQGNSA, per germline. The junction had 7 bases not matched to a gene; V was cut back by 4 bases and J by 2 bases. The CDR3 contains 16 residues. This chain's CDR3 is CASSSGTGSRNQPQHF. CDR3 bases: TGTGCCAGCAGCTCCGGGACAGGTTCTCGCAATCAGCCCCAGCATTTT.

This clonotype was counted ten times or more. The rearrangement joins TRBV5-1 to TRBJ1-1; a possible D gene is TRBD1 (5 bases). V was pared by 4 bases and J by 3 bases, with 10 bases between. This CDR3 is 13 amino acids long. Germline CDR1 and CDR2: SGHRS and YFSETQ. DNA of the CDR3: TGCGCCAGCAGCGAGGGACCGGACACTGAAGCTTTCTTT. Protein sequence: CASSEGPDTEAFF.

A few counts support this clonotype. The chain's CDR3 is CASSYWNGETQYF. The CDR3 region has the DNA TGTGCCAGCAGCTACTGGAACGGAGAGACCCAGTACTTC. This chain links TRBV5-6 with TRBJ2-5, with no clear D. The germline CDR1 and CDR2 sequences are SGHDT and YYEEEE. The CDR3 has 13 residues. V dropped 3 bases and J dropped 4 bases, with 10 bases sitting between them.

This clonotype came up many times. The chain carries TRBV5-4 and TRBJ2-6; 7 positions agree with TRBD1. Germline assignment: CDR1 SGHNT and CDR2 YYREEE (reference sequence). The CDR3 runs 18 residues. V shed 4 bases and J 4 bases; nucleotides not matched to a gene: 14. CDR3 region: CASSTDDRAWAGANVLTF. Here the CDR3 DNA reads TGTGCCAGCAGCACGGACGACAGGGCGTGGGCGGGGGCCAACGTCCTGACTTTC. The full variable domain, with the rest looked up from reference TRBV5-4 and TRBJ2-6, is ETGVTQSPTHLIKTRGQQVTLRCSSQSGHNTVSWYQQALGQGPQFIFQYYREEENGRGNFPPRFSGLQFPNYSSELNVNALELDDSALYLCASSTDDRAWAGANVLTFGAGSRLTVL.

This clonotype was picked up many times. The V call is TRBV10-3, the J call TRBJ2-6; no firm D call. This CDR3 is built from 10 residues. Germline-derived CDR1 and CDR2 are ENHRY and SYGVKD. With 11 bases removed from V and 2 bases from J, the gap between germline ends came to 1 base. The CDR3 here is CAAGANVLTF. In DNA, the CDR3 is TGTGCCGCTGGGGCCAACGTCCTGACTTTC.

The table lists this clonotype with many counts. The chain couples TRBV20-1 to TRBJ2-3; D is uncertain. Germline V gene lookup returns CDR1 DFQATT and CDR2 SNEGSKA (reference sequence). Trimming cost V 6 bases and J 3 bases, with 10 bases left between them. The CDR3 sequence is 12 residues long. The DNA of the CDR3 is TGCAGTGCAGTAGTAGGAACAGATACGCAGTATTTT. Translating gives CSAVVGTDTQYF.

The sample holds many counts of this clonotype. This chain uses TRBV10-3 with TRBJ1-1, with TRBD1 as a possible D gene (6 bases). Trimming took off 5 bases at V and 7 bases at J, with 14 bases between the two ends. CDR1 ENHRY and CDR2 SYGVKD come from the germline V gene. This CDR3 is built from 13 residues. The CDR3, as DNA: TGTGCCATCAGTCTACAGAAGGGGGTTGAAGCTTTCTTT. Its protein product is CAISLQKGVEAFF.

This clonotype was picked up many times. The chain links TRBV6-5 to TRBJ1-5; perhaps TRBD1 as D (6 bases). The CDR3 loop spans 15 amino acids. V was clipped by 9 bases and J by 7 bases, with 22 bases between them. The germline V gene encodes CDR1 MNHEY and CDR2 SVGAGI. In nucleotides, the CDR3 is TGTGCCAGTTCTATACAGGGCCGAGTGGGGCAGCCCCAGCATTTT. Protein: CASSIQGRVGQPQHF.